This T cell receptor beta chain came from a study of cytomegalovirus exposure and HLA in healthy donors. Primers included in the PCR were 60 Vbeta and 13 Jbeta primers. The data were produced by immunoSEQ multiplex PCR, yet TCRdb's version contains in-frame clones alone and is incomplete. Of around 100,000 clones listed, 76% are singletons. This clone was detected only a few times. Germline CDR1 reads SGHTA; CDR2 reads FQGNSA. V lost 3 bases and J lost 13; bases outside the gene matches: 2. This CDR3 region has 12 residues. The genes are TRBV7-2 and TRBJ2-1; 11 bases map to TRBD2. Sequences were obtained from PBMCs. The TCR comes from a man aged 40-49 years in good health and CMV-seronegative. Written as DNA, the CDR3 is TGTGCCAGCAGCTTTAGCGGGGGGGCTCAGTTCTTC. Translating it yields CASSFSGGAQFF. The whole variable domain, filled in from reference TRBV7-2 and TRBJ2-1, reads GAGVSQSPSNKVTEKGKDVELRCDPISGHTALYWYRQSLGQGLEFLIYFQGNSAPDKSGLPSDRFSAERTGGSVSTLTIQRTQQEDSAVYLCASSFSGGAQFFGPGTRLTVL.